A selection of T cell receptor beta chains follows, all from one sample in a study of shared clonotypes between healthy human individuals. The assay was immunoSEQ multiplex PCR, and TCRdb's table has in-frame clones only and misses some. The sample holds roughly 330,000 clones, roughly 70% seen once. What was sequenced was memory CD4+ T cells sorted from blood. All receptors come from a man aged 30 to 39 in good health. Both conserved end residues are part of each CDR3. Each record gives: V gene, J gene, CDR3 length, CDR3 protein.

v_call: TRBV6-5
j_call: TRBJ2-7
cdr3_length: 16
cdr3_aa: CASSYSQGWNSYEQYF

v_call: TRBV10-3
j_call: TRBJ2-7
cdr3_length: 14
cdr3_aa: CAIRDWTGSYEQYF

v_call: TRBV7-9
j_call: TRBJ2-7
cdr3_length: 11
cdr3_aa: CASSYEHEQYF

v_call: TRBV10-3
j_call: TRBJ2-1
cdr3_length: 16
cdr3_aa: CAISGPAGEAYNEQFF

v_call: TRBV4-2
j_call: TRBJ2-1
cdr3_length: 18
cdr3_aa: CASSQEMGGTSSYNEQFF

v_call: TRBV11-2
j_call: TRBJ2-1
cdr3_length: 15
cdr3_aa: CASSLGLAGKVEQFF

v_call: TRBV6-5
j_call: TRBJ1-1
cdr3_length: 15
cdr3_aa: CASRRDRGPNTEAFF

v_call: TRBV29-1
j_call: TRBJ2-1
cdr3_length: 14
cdr3_aa: CSVLGGTGSNEQFF

v_call: TRBV29-1
j_call: TRBJ1-1
cdr3_length: 14
cdr3_aa: CSVEPGQLNTEAFF

v_call: TRBV28
j_call: TRBJ1-5
cdr3_length: 16
cdr3_aa: CASSSQNTGLGQPQHF

v_call: TRBV6-5
j_call: TRBJ2-7
cdr3_length: 14
cdr3_aa: CASSYSIEGNEQYF

v_call: TRBV4-1
j_call: TRBJ2-7
cdr3_length: 15
cdr3_aa: CASSPSPHSFYEQYF

v_call: TRBV5-5
j_call: TRBJ2-2
cdr3_length: 17
cdr3_aa: CASSWGLAGVRTGELFF

v_call: TRBV2
j_call: TRBJ2-7
cdr3_length: 12
cdr3_aa: CASSRAFYEQYF

v_call: TRBV7-9
j_call: TRBJ1-2
cdr3_length: 12
cdr3_aa: CAGGTTNYGYTF

v_call: TRBV7-2
j_call: TRBJ2-3
cdr3_length: 16
cdr3_aa: CASRFEAGGSPDTQYF

v_call: TRBV10-2
j_call: TRBJ2-7
cdr3_length: 11
cdr3_aa: CASSDSYEQYF

v_call: TRBV7-9
j_call: TRBJ2-1
cdr3_length: 13
cdr3_aa: CASSLFVGNEQFF

v_call: TRBV19
j_call: TRBJ1-2
cdr3_length: 15
cdr3_aa: CASSPSTSGPGGYTF

v_call: TRBV5-1
j_call: TRBJ1-1
cdr3_length: 17
cdr3_aa: CASSWGGGGALNTEAFF

v_call: TRBV6-6
j_call: TRBJ2-1
cdr3_length: 15
cdr3_aa: CASSTQPGLENEQFF

v_call: TRBV6-4
j_call: TRBJ2-1
cdr3_length: 13
cdr3_aa: CASSSGLYNEQFF

v_call: TRBV5-5
j_call: TRBJ1-3
cdr3_length: 15
cdr3_aa: CASNLDSGSGNTIYF

v_call: TRBV19
j_call: TRBJ1-5
cdr3_length: 10
cdr3_aa: CASGGQPQHF

v_call: TRBV2
j_call: TRBJ2-3
cdr3_length: 14
cdr3_aa: CASNLGAFTDTQYF

v_call: TRBV5-1
j_call: TRBJ1-1
cdr3_length: 14
cdr3_aa: CASSSLPDSFEAFF

v_call: TRBV29-1
j_call: TRBJ2-3
cdr3_length: 11
cdr3_aa: CSVSTGDTQYF

v_call: TRBV5-1
j_call: TRBJ2-3
cdr3_length: 15
cdr3_aa: CASSPSSTDTDTQYF

v_call: TRBV6-5
j_call: TRBJ2-3
cdr3_length: 14
cdr3_aa: CASSSLGTTDTQYF

v_call: TRBV5-5
j_call: TRBJ2-1
cdr3_length: 15
cdr3_aa: CASTLEGTFPFGQFF

v_call: TRBV14
j_call: TRBJ2-7
cdr3_length: 8
cdr3_aa: CASSHSHF

v_call: TRBV6-5
j_call: TRBJ1-5
cdr3_length: 15
cdr3_aa: CASSYNRDSNQPQHF

v_call: TRBV6-5
j_call: TRBJ1-1
cdr3_length: 15
cdr3_aa: CASSYSHRGNAEAFF

v_call: TRBV15
j_call: TRBJ2-1
cdr3_length: 19
cdr3_aa: CATSRGVGGKVRTYNEQFF

v_call: TRBV7-9
j_call: TRBJ2-7
cdr3_length: 15
cdr3_aa: CASSPTPGAHYEQYF

v_call: TRBV19
j_call: TRBJ1-1
cdr3_length: 13
cdr3_aa: CASRPQGGTEAFF

v_call: TRBV9
j_call: TRBJ2-1
cdr3_length: 16
cdr3_aa: CASSVRGAGAYNEQFF

v_call: TRBV25-1
j_call: TRBJ2-1
cdr3_length: 16
cdr3_aa: CASSEYSRGLYNEQFF

v_call: TRBV5-1
j_call: TRBJ2-5
cdr3_length: 16
cdr3_aa: CASSPRGQVRVETQYF

v_call: TRBV30
j_call: TRBJ1-4
cdr3_length: 16
cdr3_aa: CAWSVAGTPNDEKLFF

v_call: TRBV7-8
j_call: TRBJ2-2
cdr3_length: 15
cdr3_aa: CASSPRDSPTGELFF

v_call: TRBV6-6
j_call: TRBJ1-4
cdr3_length: 12
cdr3_aa: CASSPASEKLFF

v_call: TRBV5-1
j_call: TRBJ1-3
cdr3_length: 14
cdr3_aa: CASSLANSGNTIYF

v_call: TRBV5-6
j_call: TRBJ2-2
cdr3_length: 13
cdr3_aa: CASTRGRAGELFF

v_call: TRBV27
j_call: TRBJ2-3
cdr3_length: 14
cdr3_aa: CASSKTRSRDTQYF

v_call: TRBV7-9
j_call: TRBJ2-1
cdr3_length: 16
cdr3_aa: CASSPRTGFSYNEQFF

v_call: TRBV15
j_call: TRBJ2-4
cdr3_length: 15
cdr3_aa: CATSREIMTADIQYF

v_call: TRBV5-5
j_call: TRBJ1-1
cdr3_length: 14
cdr3_aa: CASSLTGVYTEAFF

v_call: TRBV10-3
j_call: TRBJ2-7
cdr3_length: 15
cdr3_aa: CAIGGRASGSYEQYF

v_call: TRBV30
j_call: TRBJ2-4
cdr3_length: 17
cdr3_aa: CAWSPPLADLAKNIQYF

v_call: TRBV13
j_call: TRBJ1-3
cdr3_length: 17
cdr3_aa: CASSPGTRSEAGNTIYF

v_call: TRBV5-8
j_call: TRBJ2-7
cdr3_length: 13
cdr3_aa: CASSQRGSHEQYF

v_call: TRBV5-1
j_call: TRBJ2-2
cdr3_length: 17
cdr3_aa: CASSLDGWTVNTGELFF

v_call: TRBV6-1
j_call: TRBJ2-7
cdr3_length: 13
cdr3_aa: CASSVTVWYEQYF

v_call: TRBV19
j_call: TRBJ1-1
cdr3_length: 15
cdr3_aa: CASRRGTGRNTEAFF

v_call: TRBV30
j_call: TRBJ2-3
cdr3_length: 13
cdr3_aa: CAWNWASTDTQYF